This TCR beta chain was recorded in a study of T cells in Graves' hyperthyroidism and ophthalmopathy. This clonotype was counted a few times. A much larger clone lies a single base off, so this may be a read error. Germline CDR1 SGHTA, CDR2 FQGNSA. V lost 4 bases, J lost 2 bases, and 4 bases stayed unmatched. There are 14 residues in the CDR3. The study included ophthalmopathy patients with Clinical Activity Score at least 3, NOSPECS grade at least 4 and duration under 3 months. The investigators amplified TCR beta CDR3 regions from RNA transcripts. TCR CDR3 regions were first amplified by RT-PCR with HTBI primers. TCRdb ran MiXCR on the multiplex PCR reads and lists one entry per CDR3 protein. The sample contains 450,000 to 550,000 distinct CDR3 sequences, around a quarter of which appear only once.

This TCR was sampled from a woman under 40 with Graves' ophthalmopathy. Specimen: blood. V usage is TRBV7-2 and J usage is TRBJ2-7; 8 bases align to TRBD1. CDR3 nucleotides: TGTGCCAGCAGCTCCTGGACAGGGCCCTACGAGCAGTACTTC. Encoded protein: CASSSWTGPYEQYF.